Below, 28 T cell receptor beta chains from the same sample are listed, as sequenced in a study of T-cell memory formation after mild COVID-19. TCRdb reanalysed the 5' RACE reads using MiXCR and keeps one entry per CDR3 protein. The sample records a few hundred thousand distinct CDR3 sequences, about a sixth being singletons. The sequenced material came from PBMCs or a T cell subset sorted from them (not recorded which). Receptor source: a man aged 18-30 years who had mild COVID-19 (a few samples of this study predate the infection). Cell type and time point are not known.

The chain is built from TRBV5-4 and TRBJ1-2, with 8 nucleotides matching TRBD1. The CDR3 totals 14 residues. Germline V gene sequence: CDR1 SGHNT, CDR2 YYREEE (reference sequence). V lost 0 bases to trimming and J lost 4 bases; unmatched junction nucleotides: 2. The CDR3 coding sequence is TGTGCCAGCAGCTTGGAAGGGACAGGCTATGGCTACACCTTC. It codes for CASSLEGTGYGYTF. The whole variable domain, remainder taken from reference TRBV5-4 and TRBJ1-2, is ETGVTQSPTHLIKTRGQQVTLRCSSQSGHNTVSWYQQALGQGPQFIFQYYREEENGRGNFPPRFSGLQFPNYSSELNVNALELDDSALYLCASSLEGTGYGYTFGSGTRLTVV.

This clonotype is a singleton in its sample. This chain connects TRBV7-2 to TRBJ1-1; D call uncertain. Between the trimmed V and J ends, which lost 6 bases and 1 base, there was a span of 15 bases. The CDR3 contains 15 residues. Germline V gene sequence: CDR1 SGHTA, CDR2 FQGNSA. CDR3 region: CASSSGVLRNTEAFF. Written as DNA, the CDR3 is TGTGCCAGCAGTTCCGGGGTACTAAGGAACACTGAAGCTTTCTTT. Full variable domain (missing parts from reference TRBV7-2 and TRBJ1-1): GAGVSQSPSNKVTEKGKDVELRCDPISGHTALYWYRQSLGQGLEFLIYFQGNSAPDKSGLPSDRFSAERTGGSVSTLTIQRTQQEDSAVYLCASSSGVLRNTEAFFGQGTRLTVV.

This clonotype came up a few times. The gene calls are TRBV6-2 or TRBV6-3 and TRBJ1-1; D not certain. The CDR3 totals 14 residues. Trimming removed 8 bases at V and 6 bases at J, with 19 bases between. CDR1 MNHEY and CDR2 SVGEGT come from the germline V gene. CDR3 nucleotide sequence: TGTGCCAGCGAACACCAATTAGGGATGTCTGAAGCTTTCTTT. Encoded protein: CASEHQLGMSEAFF.

The chain uses TRBV20-1 and TRBJ2-5; tentatively, D is TRBD1 or TRBD2 (5 bases each). Germline CDR1 DFQATT, CDR2 SNEGSKA (reference sequence). The CDR3 contains 13 residues. V was cut by 5 bases and J by 3 bases, with 13 bases left in between. CDR3 DNA: TGCAGTGCTTCGCCGGTGGGGGAAGAGACCCAGTACTTC. Translating gives CSASPVGEETQYF.

The chain uses TRBV4-2 and TRBJ1-5; no firm D call. There are 18 residues in the CDR3. Germline-derived CDR1 and CDR2 are LGHNA and YNFKEQ. Trimming left V 1 base short and J 2 bases short, with 18 bases between. CDR3 sequence: CASSQASGGRHGNQPQHF. The CDR3 DNA reads TGTGCCAGCAGCCAAGCGTCAGGAGGGCGTCACGGCAATCAGCCCCAGCATTTT.

In DNA form, the CDR3 reads TGTGCCAGCAGTGAGATGAGCAGGAGCAATCAGCCCCAGCATTTT. This encodes CASSEMSRSNQPQHF. The V and J genes are TRBV2 and TRBJ1-5; D is undetermined. V was trimmed by 3 bases and J by 1 base, leaving 10 bases between them. This CDR3 is 15 amino acids long. Germline V lookup: CDR1 SNHLY, CDR2 FYNNEI.

This clonotype was counted ten times or more. J is TRBJ2-3 and V is TRBV4-3; TRBD2 aligns across 9 bases. The germline V gene has CDR1 LGHNA and CDR2 YSLEER. The CDR3 has 16 residues. V lost 5 bases to trimming and J lost 6 bases; unmatched junction nucleotides: 12. The CDR3 bases are TGCGCCAGCAGCTCCCCAGGCGGGGGGGCCGCTGATACGCAGTATTTT. Protein: CASSSPGGGAADTQYF.

In this sample, this clonotype turned up many times. V usage is TRBV7-2 and J usage is TRBJ2-4; TRBD1 matches at 9 bases. CDR3 size: 13 residues. Germline V gene lookup returns CDR1 SGHTA and CDR2 FQGNSA. V lost 4 bases, J lost 5 bases, and 0 bases stayed unmatched. This chain's CDR3 is CASSYRGQNIQYF. In DNA form, the CDR3 reads TGTGCCAGCAGCTACAGGGGGCAAAACATTCAGTACTTC.

The DNA of the CDR3 is TGCGCCAGCAGCTTGCTCCCTTCGACAGGGAAACATGGCTACACCTTC. This sequence encodes CASSLLPSTGKHGYTF. The rearrangement uses TRBV5-1 and TRBJ1-2; TRBD1 matches 7 bases. Trimming removed 1 base from V and 6 bases from J; junction bases left unmatched: 12. The length of the CDR3 is 16 residues. CDR1 SGHRS and CDR2 YFSETQ come from the germline V gene.

This clonotype was observed a few times. V gene TRBV6-2 or TRBV6-3 combines with J gene TRBJ1-1; a possible D gene is TRBD1 (6 bases). CDR3 length equals 15 residues. Trimming removed 6 bases at V and 5 bases at J, with 19 bases between. CDR1 MNHEY and CDR2 SVGEGT come from the germline V gene. The CDR3 DNA sequence: TGTGCCAGCAGCCCCGGAGGGGGATTGCGGACTGAAGCTTTCTTT. Translating gives CASSPGGGLRTEAFF.

This clonotype was seen a few times. The chain couples TRBV5-1 to TRBJ2-7, with 12 bases lining up with TRBD1. CDR3 size: 19 residues. After removal of 4 bases from V and 6 bases from J, the junction contained 20 bases not matched to a gene. Germline V gene lookup returns CDR1 SGHRS and CDR2 YFSETQ. The CDR3, as DNA: TGCGCCAGCAGCGGCGGGACAGGGGGCTCGTATACGATAGAGGGCGAGCAGTACTTC. This gives the protein CASSGGTGGSYTIEGEQYF.

This clonotype was picked up a small number of times. The V and J genes are TRBV7-6 and TRBJ2-5, with TRBD2 matching over 9 bases. CDR1 is SGHVS, CDR2 FNYEAQ, per germline. CDR3 length: 17 residues. V shed 4 bases, J shed 4 bases, and the junction held 13 bases outside the gene matches. The CDR3 DNA is TGTGCCAGCAGCTCATTTCGAAGTAGCGGGGGAACAGAGACCCAGTACTTC. Protein: CASSSFRSSGGTETQYF.

This clonotype occurred a few times. V and J are TRBV7-2 and TRBJ1-4; D is uncertain. The CDR3 extends over 14 amino acids. Germline CDR1 SGHTA, CDR2 FQGNSA. The V and J ends lost 4 bases and 8 bases respectively, with 14 bases between them. CDR3 amino acids: CASSSGPLGEKLFF. As DNA, the CDR3 is TGTGCCAGCAGCTCCGGTCCCCTCGGGGAAAAACTGTTTTTT.

This chain uses TRBV6-2 or TRBV6-3 with TRBJ2-7, with TRBD1 identical over 7 bases. Germline CDR1 and CDR2: MNHEY and SVGEGT. The CDR3 loop spans 16 amino acids. With V trimmed by 6 bases and J by 2 bases, 13 bases remained unmatched. CDR3 nucleotide sequence: TGTGCCAGCAGCCGACCCCCGGGACAGCTAACCTACGAGCAGTACTTC. It yields the protein CASSRPPGQLTYEQYF.

V and J are TRBV14 and TRBJ2-3; 10 bases fit TRBD2. V trimming: 5 bases; J trimming: 7 bases; junction bases outside the gene matches: 12. The germline CDR1 and CDR2 sequences are SGHDN and FVKESK. The CDR3 length is 16 residues. The CDR3 is CASSNAWTSGSNTQYF. DNA for the CDR3: TGTGCCAGCAGCAACGCCTGGACTAGCGGATCCAATACGCAGTATTTT.

The chain couples TRBV5-1 to TRBJ1-2; possibly TRBD1 for D (6 bases). Germline V CDR1 and CDR2: SGHRS, YFSETQ. V was cut by 0 bases and J by 7 bases, with 10 bases left in between. The CDR3 spans 13 residues. Written as DNA, the CDR3 is TGCGCCAGCAGCTTGGAGGGGACAACTGGCTACACCTTC. This gives the protein CASSLEGTTGYTF.

This clonotype was detected once. The CDR3 DNA follows: TGTGCCAGCCGGGCGATTCTAAATCAGCCCCAGCATTTT. It encodes CASRAILNQPQHF. V gene TRBV27 combines with J gene TRBJ1-5; D unclear. This CDR3 is 13 amino acids long. The ends were cut back, 8 bases at V and 4 bases at J, with 12 bases in the middle. CDR1 and CDR2 from the germline V gene are MNHEY and SMNVEV (reference sequence).

As concerns this clonotype: Germline and junction disagree at one end, which may indicate a read error. The V call is TRBV4-1, the J call TRBJ1-5; D unresolved. The CDR3 runs to 15 residues. In germline, CDR1 is MGHRA, CDR2 YSYEKL. CDR3 sequence reads: CASSPRENSNQPKHF. The CDR3 DNA follows: TGCGCCAGCAGCCCCCGGGAGAATAGCAATCAGCCCAAGCATTTT.

This clonotype has only a few counts. J is TRBJ2-2 and V is TRBV5-1; D gene unclear. The germline gives CDR1 SGHRS, CDR2 YFSETQ. V was trimmed by 2 bases and J by 0 bases, leaving 8 bases between them. This CDR3 has 15 residues. The CDR3 sequence is CASSFMTTNTGELFF. In DNA, the CDR3 is TGCGCCAGCAGCTTTATGACAACGAACACCGGGGAGCTGTTTTTT.

This clonotype has more than one count but fewer than ten. The V and J genes are TRBV20-1 and TRBJ2-1; D remains ambiguous. Germline loops: CDR1 DFQATT, CDR2 SNEGSKA (reference sequence). CDR3 length: 10 amino acids. Trimming removed 8 bases from V and 5 bases from J, with 7 bases in between. The CDR3 coding sequence is TGCAGTCCCGTGGACAATGAGCAGTTCTTC. Translation: CSPVDNEQFF.

The rearrangement uses TRBV12-3 or TRBV12-4 and TRBJ1-6; possibly TRBD1 for D (6 bases). CDR3 length: 14 residues. V was clipped by 7 bases and J by 3 bases, with 10 bases between them. The CDR3, as DNA: TGTGCCAGCACCGTGGACAGCTATAATTCACCCCTCCACTTT. It codes for CASTVDSYNSPLHF.

This clonotype was counted only a few times. The CDR3 sequence is CAITRQETDTQYF. Written as DNA, the CDR3 is TGTGCCATCACCCGACAGGAGACAGATACGCAGTATTTT. The chain couples TRBV10-3 to TRBJ2-3; the D gene is possibly TRBD1 (6 bases). V was pared by 7 bases and J by 3 bases, with 11 bases between. The CDR3 is 13 amino acids. Germline V lookup: CDR1 ENHRY, CDR2 SYGVKD.

This chain joins TRBV7-8 and TRBJ1-4; D might be TRBD1 (5 bases). Deletions cut 4 bases from V and 10 bases from J, with 16 bases between. Germline CDR1 and CDR2: SGHVS and FQNEAQ. The CDR3 spans 14 residues. CDR3 residues: CASSSAGGGRKLFF. The CDR3 coding sequence is TGTGCCAGCAGCTCCGCGGGGGGAGGGCGAAAACTGTTTTTT. The full variable domain, rest sourced from reference TRBV7-8 and TRBJ1-4, is GAGVSQSPRYKVAKRGQDVALRCDPISGHVSLFWYQQALGQGPEFLTYFQNEAQLDKSGLPSDRFFAERPEGSVSTLKIQRTQQEDSAVYLCASSSAGGGRKLFFGSGTQLSVL.

This clonotype occurred a few times. The V and J genes are TRBV7-6 and TRBJ2-1, with TRBD2 identical over 10 bases. The V gene's germline CDR1 is SGHVS and CDR2 FNYEAQ. CDR3 size: 15 residues. J lost 6 bases, V lost 3 bases, and 5 bases had no gene match. The CDR3 reads CASSLERGGFNEQFF. The CDR3 DNA reads TGTGCCAGCAGCTTGGAGCGGGGGGGCTTCAATGAGCAGTTCTTC.

The V gene is TRBV5-1, the J gene TRBJ2-6; no definite D call. V was shortened by 0 bases and J by 2 bases, with 6 bases between the two germline ends. From germline, CDR1 is SGHRS and CDR2 YFSETQ. The CDR3 has 15 residues. The CDR3 here is CASSLATPGANVLTF. In nucleotides, the CDR3 is TGCGCCAGCAGCTTGGCTACCCCTGGGGCCAACGTCCTGACTTTC. The variable domain in full, completed from reference TRBV5-1 and TRBJ2-6, reads KAGVTQTPRYLIKTRGQQVTLSCSPISGHRSVSWYQQTPGQGLQFLFEYFSETQRNKGNFPGRFSGRQFSNSRSEMNVSTLELGDSALYLCASSLATPGANVLTFGAGSRLTVL.

V is TRBV7-2 and J is TRBJ1-1, with TRBD1 as a possible D gene (5 bases). Germline CDR1 and CDR2: SGHTA and FQGNSA. CDR3 length: 13 residues. V was clipped by 4 bases and J by 7 bases, with 13 bases between them. The CDR3, as DNA: TGTGCCAGCAGCTCAGAGGGGACCCATGAAGCTTTCTTT. Translated: CASSSEGTHEAFF. Drawing the rest from reference TRBV7-2 and TRBJ1-1, the complete variable domain is GAGVSQSPSNKVTEKGKDVELRCDPISGHTALYWYRQSLGQGLEFLIYFQGNSAPDKSGLPSDRFSAERTGGSVSTLTIQRTQQEDSAVYLCASSSEGTHEAFFGQGTRLTVV.

V and J are TRBV7-6 and TRBJ1-5; no reliable D call. This CDR3 comprises 13 residues. V lost 6 bases and J lost 8, with 14 bases in between. Germline V gene lookup returns CDR1 SGHVS and CDR2 FNYEAQ. The CDR3 bases are TGTGCCAGCAGGGTCAGCCCTAGAGAGCCCCAGCATTTT. It is translated as CASRVSPREPQHF. Drawing the rest from reference TRBV7-6 and TRBJ1-5, the complete variable domain is GAGVSQSPRYKVTKRGQDVALRCDPISGHVSLYWYRQALGQGPEFLTYFNYEAQQDKSGLPNDRFSAERPEGSISTLTIQRTEQRDSAMYRCASRVSPREPQHFGDGTRLSIL.

This clonotype showed up just a few times. The gene calls are TRBV27 and TRBJ2-7, with TRBD1 identical over 8 bases. Germline V gene data show CDR1 as MNHEY and CDR2 as SMNVEV (reference sequence). V shed 4 bases, J shed 6 bases, and the junction held 5 bases outside the gene matches. The CDR3 has 13 residues. The CDR3 DNA sequence: TGTGCCAGCAGTTCTCCAGGACAGGGCGAGCAGTACTTC. It encodes CASSSPGQGEQYF.